The entry below describes one T cell receptor beta chain. Its target is unknown. The entry originates in a study of T cell responses to AZD1222 COVID-19 vaccine. Study-wide findings and caveats: A mostly white British donor set with more females was recruited, and clonal diversity was possibly underestimated. The span of vaccine-associated CD4 TCRs extended across spike, with dominance at 160-218 and 743-854. Repertoire sampling occurred only after the peak T cell response.

Per germline, CDR1 SNHLY and CDR2 FYNNEI. The CDR3 is made up of 14 amino acids. The V end was cut by 5 bases, the J end by 2 bases, with 10 bases between. This table comes from immunoSEQ multiplex PCR, and its TCRdb copy is limited to in-frame clones, with some not included. Of approximately 110,000 clones listed, 85% were seen once; the top ten hold roughly 4%. The rearrangement uses TRBV2 and TRBJ1-5; D gene ambiguous. This receptor was identified in an adult who received the AZD1222 COVID-19 vaccine. The sequencing used peripheral blood, collected 28 days after the second AZD1222 dose. In nucleotides, the CDR3 is TGTGCCAGCAGTAGGGTCCAGGGCAATCAGCCCCAGCATTTT. The encoded protein is CASSRVQGNQPQHF. Full variable domain (remainder filled in from reference TRBV2 and TRBJ1-5): EPEVTQTPSHQVTQMGQEVILRCVPISNHLYFYWYRQILGQKVEFLVSFYNNEISEKSEIFDDQFSVERPDGSNFTLKIRSTKLEDSAMYFCASSRVQGNQPQHFGDGTRLSIL.